These 27 T cell receptor beta chains came from one sample sequenced in a study of blood T cell repertoires in COVID-19. Generated by immunoSEQ multiplex PCR, the TCRdb table keeps only in-frame clones and is missing some. The sample has 65,000 to 85,000 clones; about nine tenths are singletons. Input material: peripheral blood. The receptors derive from a young woman with acute or convalescent COVID-19.

The V gene is TRBV15, the J gene TRBJ1-2, with D perhaps TRBD1 (5 bases). The CDR3 totals 15 residues. Germline V lookup: CDR1 LNHNV, CDR2 YYDKDF (reference sequence). Trimming removed 3 bases at V and 6 bases at J, with 17 bases between. The CDR3 here is CATSRPPTGPDGYTF. The CDR3 region has the DNA TGTGCCACCAGCAGGCCCCCAACAGGCCCCGATGGCTACACCTTC.

The chain links TRBV28 to TRBJ2-7; D gene unclear. The CDR3 runs 15 residues. V lost 7 bases and J 6 bases, leaving 22 bases between the germline ends. CDR1 is MDHEN, CDR2 SYDVKM, per germline. CDR3 residues: CASNKNRVPDAEQYF. The DNA of the CDR3 is TGTGCCAGCAATAAGAATCGAGTTCCTGATGCCGAGCAGTACTTC.

The J gene is TRBJ1-1, the V gene TRBV2; D perhaps matches TRBD1 (5 bases). Germline CDR1 reads SNHLY; CDR2 reads FYNNEI. The CDR3 runs 15 residues. V lost 1 base and J lost 1, with 10 bases in between. The CDR3 DNA reads as TGTGCCAGCAGTGAAGGGAGGAGGGGGAACACTGAAGCTTTCTTT. Protein: CASSEGRRGNTEAFF.

This clone has a handful of counts. The chain joins TRBV5-4 to TRBJ1-2; a weak D match, TRBD1 (6 bases). Trimming took 5 bases from V and 6 from J, leaving 14 bases between them. The CDR3 is 13 residues long. The germline V gene encodes CDR1 SGHNT and CDR2 YYREEE (reference sequence). The CDR3: CASSLTGIHGYTF. CDR3 DNA: TGTGCCAGCAGTCTTACAGGGATTCATGGCTACACCTTC.

This rearrangement joins TRBV28 to TRBJ1-1; the D gene is possibly TRBD1 (5 bases). Germline V gene lookup returns CDR1 MDHEN and CDR2 SYDVKM. Trimming took 6 bases from V and 0 from J, leaving 11 bases between them. The CDR3 sequence is 14 residues long. The CDR3 DNA reads as TGTGCCAGCAGCGTGGGGGGGATGAACACTGAAGCTTTCTTT. Translated, it gives CASSVGGMNTEAFF.

CDR3 sequence reads: CASRRDRTGNSYEQYF. CDR3 bases: TGTGCCAGCAGAAGGGACAGAACAGGCAACTCCTACGAGCAGTACTTC. The chain uses TRBV27 and TRBJ2-7, with 7 bases fitting TRBD1. Trimming cost V 6 bases and J 0 bases; bases outside gene matches: 11. The CDR3 sequence is 16 residues long. Germline V gene lookup returns CDR1 MNHEY and CDR2 SMNVEV (reference sequence).

The rearrangement links TRBV6-2 or TRBV6-3 to TRBJ2-1; D may be TRBD1 (6 bases). Trimming took off 2 bases at V and 3 bases at J, with 11 bases between the two ends. Germline V CDR1 and CDR2: MNHEY, SVGEGT. The CDR3 spans 15 residues. CDR3 amino acids: CASSYLDSNYNEQFF. The CDR3 DNA reads as TGTGCCAGCAGTTACCTGGACAGCAACTACAATGAGCAGTTCTTC.

The chain combines TRBV3-1 (or the pseudogene TRBV3-2) with TRBJ2-2, with D possibly being TRBD1 (5 bases). This CDR3 is built from 16 residues. V was clipped by 0 bases and J by 5 bases, with 13 bases between them. Germline loops: CDR1 LGHDT, CDR2 YNNKEL (reference sequence). Written as DNA, the CDR3 is TGTGCCAGCAGCCAAGAGACCAGGGTTGCGACCGGGGAGCTGTTTTTT. Amino acid sequence: CASSQETRVATGELFF.

As DNA, the CDR3 is TGTGCCAGCAGCCAAGATGGGGTTGGCAGGGGGTACGAGCAGTACTTC. Translated: CASSQDGVGRGYEQYF. The chain couples TRBV14 to TRBJ2-7, with 7 bases that match TRBD1. The CDR3 is 16 amino acids. CDR1 and CDR2 from the germline V gene are SGHDN and FVKESK. With 0 bases clipped from V and 4 bases from J, the junction kept 9 bases outside the gene matches.

The rearrangement uses TRBV11-3 and TRBJ2-7, with 7 positions matching TRBD2. Germline CDR1 and CDR2: SGHNT and YENEEA. CDR3 length equals 18 residues. J gave up 2 bases and V 0 bases, and 13 bases lay outside the gene matches. This CDR3 reads CASSLDPQFSGFTYEQYF. The CDR3 coding sequence is TGTGCCAGCAGCTTAGATCCACAGTTTAGCGGGTTTACCTACGAGCAGTACTTC. Full variable domain (outside the CDR3, taken from reference TRBV11-3 and TRBJ2-7): EAGVVQSPRYKIIEKKQPVAFWCNPISGHNTLYWYLQNLGQGPELLIRYENEEAVDDSQLPKDRFSAERLKGVDSTLKIQPAELGDSAVYLCASSLDPQFSGFTYEQYFGPGTRLTVT.

This clone was recorded only once. The CDR3 DNA sequence: TGTGCCAGCAGCTCCCCTAGCAGCATAGAAGCTTTCTTT. This sequence encodes CASSSPSSIEAFF. The V gene is TRBV7-9, the J gene TRBJ1-1; D is unresolved. V lost 4 bases, J lost 8 bases, and 14 bases lay in between. Per germline, CDR1 SEHNR and CDR2 FQNEAQ (reference sequence). The CDR3 is made up of 13 amino acids.

J is TRBJ2-3 and V is TRBV11-2, with 11 nucleotides matching TRBD2. This CDR3 region has 15 residues. Germline CDR1 SGHAT, CDR2 FQNNGV. V trimming: 5 bases; J trimming: 5 bases; junction bases outside the gene matches: 6. DNA of the CDR3: TGTGCCAGCAGCAGTAGCGGGGGGGCAGGAGATACGCAGTATTTT. Its translation is CASSSSGGAGDTQYF.

The chain has TRBV6-1 and TRBJ1-5; tentatively, D is TRBD1 (5 bases). V gave up 3 bases and J gave up 2 bases, with 8 bases separating them. CDR1 MNHNS and CDR2 SASEGT come from the germline V gene. The CDR3 runs 14 residues. In nucleotides, the CDR3 is TGTGCCAGCAGTGAGGACAAACGCAATCAGCCCCAGCATTTT. Translating it yields CASSEDKRNQPQHF.

The gene calls are TRBV7-2 and TRBJ2-5; 7 bases agree with TRBD1. V dropped 0 bases and J dropped 1; count of bases not matched to a gene: 2. This CDR3 spans 15 amino acids. From germline, CDR1 is SGHTA and CDR2 FQGNSA. The CDR3 loop is CASSLAGTVQETQYF. CDR3 coding DNA: TGTGCCAGCAGCTTAGCGGGGACAGTCCAAGAGACCCAGTACTTC.

The chain carries TRBV10-3 and TRBJ2-7; D possibly corresponds to TRBD1 (5 bases). Germline loops: CDR1 ENHRY, CDR2 SYGVKD. There are 17 residues in the CDR3. The V and J ends lost 5 bases and 0 bases respectively, with 20 bases between them. CDR3 loop: CAISQPTSGHFSYEQYF. CDR3 in DNA: TGTGCCATCAGTCAACCAACCTCAGGACACTTCTCCTACGAGCAGTACTTC.

This clone appeared a few times. The chain is built from TRBV28 and TRBJ1-1, with 8 nucleotides matching TRBD1. This CDR3 region has 16 residues. In germline, CDR1 is MDHEN, CDR2 SYDVKM. After removal of 2 bases from V and 1 base from J, the junction contained 6 bases not matched to a gene. CDR3 amino acids: CASSLAFDRGNTEAFF. The CDR3 DNA reads TGTGCCAGCAGTTTAGCTTTCGACAGGGGGAACACTGAAGCTTTCTTT. The variable domain in full, completed from reference TRBV28 and TRBJ1-1, reads DVKVTQSSRYLVKRTGEKVFLECVQDMDHENMFWYRQDPGLGLRLIYFSYDVKMKEKGDIPEGYSVSREKKERFSLILESASTNQTSMYLCASSLAFDRGNTEAFFGQGTRLTVV.

The rearrangement joins TRBV4-3 to TRBJ2-7, with D possibly being TRBD1 (5 bases). V was pared by 0 bases and J by 7 bases, with 16 bases between. CDR1 and CDR2 from the germline V gene are LGHNA and YSLEER. This CDR3 comprises 15 residues. The CDR3 reads CASSQDHGATREQYF. The CDR3 region has the DNA TGCGCCAGCAGCCAAGATCATGGGGCTACTCGGGAGCAGTACTTC.

This sequence joins TRBV4-3 and TRBJ2-2, with a weak D call TRBD2 (5 bases). The CDR3 runs 16 residues. Trimming took off 1 base at V and 5 bases at J, with 14 bases between the two ends. Germline CDR1 LGHNA, CDR2 YSLEER. DNA for the CDR3: TGCGCCAGCAGCCAAGGGACGGGATTCAGTACCGGGGAGCTGTTTTTT. Its protein is CASSQGTGFSTGELFF.

CDR3 residues: CASSMKGATNEKLFF. The CDR3 nucleotides read TGTGCCAGTAGTATGAAGGGGGCAACTAATGAAAAACTGTTTTTT. The V and J genes are TRBV19 and TRBJ1-4; tentatively, D is TRBD1 (6 bases). Trimming left V 3 bases short and J 0 bases short, with 8 bases between. This CDR3 has 15 residues. Per the germline V gene, CDR1 is LNHDA and CDR2 is SQIVND (reference sequence). Using reference TRBV19 and TRBJ1-4 for the parts outside the CDR3, the full variable domain is DGGITQSPKYLFRKEGQNVTLSCEQNLNHDAMYWYRQDPGQGLRLIYYSQIVNDFQKGDIAEGYSVSREKKESFPLTVTSAQKNPTAFYLCASSMKGATNEKLFFGSGTQLSVL.

The chain has TRBV5-4 and TRBJ2-1; weak D call: TRBD1 (7 bases). CDR3 length equals 17 residues. Germline loops: CDR1 SGHNT, CDR2 YYREEE (reference sequence). Trimming pared 4 bases from V and 4 bases from J, leaving 21 bases between. CDR3 in DNA: TGTGCCAGCAGCCCCCCGGGGGCGAGGGGGCTATACAATGAGCAGTTCTTC. Protein sequence: CASSPPGARGLYNEQFF. The whole variable domain, remainder taken from reference TRBV5-4 and TRBJ2-1, is ETGVTQSPTHLIKTRGQQVTLRCSSQSGHNTVSWYQQALGQGPQFIFQYYREEENGRGNFPPRFSGLQFPNYSSELNVNALELDDSALYLCASSPPGARGLYNEQFFGPGTRLTVL.

The rearrangement joins TRBV18 to TRBJ2-2; D unresolved. The CDR3 runs 15 residues. Germline CDR1 KGHSH, CDR2 LQKENI. V was shortened by 1 base and J by 1 base, with 7 bases between the two germline ends. CDR3 sequence reads: CASSPQSGNTGELFF. CDR3 coding DNA: TGTGCCAGCTCACCACAATCCGGGAACACCGGGGAGCTGTTTTTT.

The chain is built from TRBV14 and TRBJ1-1; maybe TRBD1 (5 bases). The CDR3 covers 15 residues. Germline lookup yields CDR1 SGHDN and CDR2 FVKESK. V was trimmed by 4 bases and J by 4 bases, leaving 16 bases between them. CDR3 loop: CASSPGTSWGTEAFF. CDR3 nucleotide sequence: TGTGCCAGCAGCCCCGGGACTTCATGGGGCACTGAAGCTTTCTTT.

V and J are TRBV7-8 and TRBJ2-3; 9 nucleotides line up with TRBD2. In germline, CDR1 is SGHVS, CDR2 FQNEAQ. V trimming: 0 bases; J trimming: 0 bases; junction bases outside the gene matches: 10. The CDR3 covers 19 residues. The CDR3 bases are TGTGCCAGCAGCTTAGCCAGCGGGGGGCCAGTAAGTAGCACAGATACGCAGTATTTT. Translated, it gives CASSLASGGPVSSTDTQYF.

This rearrangement joins TRBV2 to TRBJ1-5; D gene ambiguous. The CDR3 covers 15 residues. V lost 3 bases and J lost 0, with 9 bases in between. Germline V gene sequence: CDR1 SNHLY, CDR2 FYNNEI. CDR3 region: CASSELHGSNQPQHF. In DNA, the CDR3 is TGTGCCAGCAGTGAGTTACATGGTAGCAATCAGCCCCAGCATTTT.

The chain uses TRBV14 and TRBJ1-4; 8 bases match TRBD1. Trimming removed 0 bases from V and 7 bases from J; junction bases left unmatched: 16. The CDR3 totals 19 residues. CDR1 and CDR2 (germline): SGHDN, FVKESK. CDR3 sequence: CASSQDRDRHIGFREKLFF. The CDR3 bases are TGTGCCAGCAGCCAAGATCGGGACAGGCATATTGGGTTTCGTGAAAAACTGTTTTTT. Using reference TRBV14 and TRBJ1-4 for the parts outside the CDR3, the full variable domain is EAGVTQFPSHSVIEKGQTVTLRCDPISGHDNLYWYRRVMGKEIKFLLHFVKESKQDESGMPNNRFLAERTGGTYSTLKVQPAELEDSGVYFCASSQDRDRHIGFREKLFFGSGTQLSVL.

This chain uses TRBV19 with TRBJ1-2; tentative D call: TRBD1 (5 bases). Trimming pared 5 bases from V and 4 bases from J, leaving 23 bases between. Germline assignment: CDR1 LNHDA and CDR2 SQIVND (reference sequence). The CDR3 contains 17 residues. The CDR3 region has the DNA TGTGCCAGTAGTTCCTCTCACGGGTCAGGGAGGTTCTATGGCTACACCTTC. Translated, it gives CASSSSHGSGRFYGYTF.

V usage is TRBV30 and J usage is TRBJ1-2; no clear D gene. Trimming left V 0 bases short and J 0 bases short, with 5 bases between. This CDR3 comprises 13 residues. The germline V gene has CDR1 GTSNPN and CDR2 SVGIG (reference sequence). CDR3 in amino acids: CAWSVSANYGYTF. The CDR3 DNA is TGTGCCTGGAGTGTCAGTGCTAACTATGGCTACACCTTC.